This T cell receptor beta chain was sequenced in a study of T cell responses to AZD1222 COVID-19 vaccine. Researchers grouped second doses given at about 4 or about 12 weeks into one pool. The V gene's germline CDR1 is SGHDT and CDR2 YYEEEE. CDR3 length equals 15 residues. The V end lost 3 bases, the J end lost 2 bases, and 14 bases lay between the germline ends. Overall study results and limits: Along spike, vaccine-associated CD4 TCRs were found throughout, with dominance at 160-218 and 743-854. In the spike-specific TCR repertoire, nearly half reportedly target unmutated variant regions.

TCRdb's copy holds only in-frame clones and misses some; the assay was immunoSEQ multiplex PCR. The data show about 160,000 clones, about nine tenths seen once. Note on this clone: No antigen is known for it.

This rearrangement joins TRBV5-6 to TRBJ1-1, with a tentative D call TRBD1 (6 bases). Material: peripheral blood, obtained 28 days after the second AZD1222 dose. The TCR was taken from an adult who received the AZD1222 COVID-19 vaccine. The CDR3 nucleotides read TGTGCCAGCAGCTGGGGAGGGGGGCGAAACACTGAAGCTTTCTTT. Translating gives CASSWGGGRNTEAFF.